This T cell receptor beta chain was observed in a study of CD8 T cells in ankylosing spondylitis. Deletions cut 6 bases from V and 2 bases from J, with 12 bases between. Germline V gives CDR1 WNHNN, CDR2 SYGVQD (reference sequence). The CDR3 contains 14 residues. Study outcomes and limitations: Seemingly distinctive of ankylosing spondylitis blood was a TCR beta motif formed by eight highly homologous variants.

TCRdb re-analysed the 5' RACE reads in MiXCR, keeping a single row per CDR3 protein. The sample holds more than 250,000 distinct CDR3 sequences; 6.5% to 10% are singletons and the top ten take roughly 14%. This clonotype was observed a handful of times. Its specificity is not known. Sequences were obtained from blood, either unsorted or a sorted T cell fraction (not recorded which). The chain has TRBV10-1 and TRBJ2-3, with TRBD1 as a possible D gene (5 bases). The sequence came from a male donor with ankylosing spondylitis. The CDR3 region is CASSKDRFTDTQYF. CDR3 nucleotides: TGCGCCAGCAGCAAAGACAGATTCACAGATACGCAGTATTTT.